The 7 T cell receptor beta chains below come from one sample, sequenced in a study of blood T cell repertoires in COVID-19. Libraries were prepared by immunoSEQ multiplex PCR; TCRdb keeps only in-frame clonotypes and omits some of them. Of 60,000 to 75,000 clones in the sample, about nine tenths were seen once. Sequenced sample: peripheral blood. All receptors derive from a human donor in a cohort sampled during active COVID-19.

The V gene is TRBV27, the J gene TRBJ1-1; TRBD1 matches 10 bases. Trimming at V came to 3 bases and at J to 1 base, leaving 8 bases not matched to a gene. The germline CDR1 and CDR2 sequences are MNHEY and SMNVEV (reference sequence). There are 17 residues in the CDR3. This CDR3 reads CASSFDRGQDENTEAFF. CDR3 bases: TGTGCCAGCAGTTTTGACAGGGGGCAAGATGAGAACACTGAAGCTTTCTTT.

The chain combines TRBV11-2 with TRBJ2-2; 9 bases align to TRBD1. CDR3 size: 15 residues. CDR1 is SGHAT, CDR2 FQNNGV, per germline. With V trimmed by 1 base and J by 7 bases, 4 bases remained unmatched. The CDR3 loop is CASSLGRDRVGELFF. The CDR3 DNA sequence: TGTGCCAGCAGCTTAGGCCGGGACAGGGTCGGGGAGCTGTTTTTT.

This clone was counted a single time. The chain recombines TRBV10-1 with TRBJ2-1, with D possibly TRBD1 on 5 matching bases. Germline assignment: CDR1 WNHNN and CDR2 SYGVQD (reference sequence). The CDR3 runs 11 residues. Between the trimmed V and J ends, which lost 4 bases and 7 bases, there was a span of 5 bases. The CDR3 here is CASSGQNEQFF. As DNA, the CDR3 is TGCGCCAGCAGTGGACAGAATGAGCAGTTCTTC.

This chain links TRBV6-5 with TRBJ1-1, with no clear D. The ends were cut back, 4 bases at V and 0 bases at J, with 6 bases in the middle. Germline CDR1 is MNHEY and CDR2 is SVGAGI. This CDR3 has 13 amino acids. The CDR3 sequence: CASSFEMNTEAFF. CDR3 nucleotides: TGTGCCAGCAGTTTCGAGATGAACACTGAAGCTTTCTTT.

V usage is TRBV5-4 and J usage is TRBJ2-2; 9 bases line up with TRBD2. In germline, CDR1 is SGHNT, CDR2 YYREEE (reference sequence). CDR3 length: 16 amino acids. Germline trimming cut 6 bases from V and 3 bases from J; bases unmatched to any gene: 9. The CDR3 sequence: CASKPGLARDTGELFF. The CDR3 DNA is TGTGCCAGCAAACCGGGACTAGCTCGGGACACCGGGGAGCTGTTTTTT. The full variable domain, in which reference TRBV5-4 and TRBJ2-2 provide the parts outside the CDR3, is ETGVTQSPTHLIKTRGQQVTLRCSSQSGHNTVSWYQQALGQGPQFIFQYYREEENGRGNFPPRFSGLQFPNYSSELNVNALELDDSALYLCASKPGLARDTGELFFGEGSRLTVL.

This clone was observed once. The rearrangement links TRBV29-1 to TRBJ2-1; 9 positions agree with TRBD2. V shed 3 bases and J 6 bases; nucleotides not matched to a gene: 6. The CDR3 is 14 amino acids. CDR1 is SQVTM and CDR2 is ANQGSEA in the germline V gene. The CDR3 sequence is CSVDVAGVANEQFF. Written as DNA, the CDR3 is TGCAGCGTTGACGTAGCGGGAGTTGCCAATGAGCAGTTCTTC.

This sequence joins TRBV15 and TRBJ1-6; no definite D call. V gave up 0 bases and J gave up 0 bases, with 6 bases separating them. The CDR3 sequence is 16 residues long. Germline lookup yields CDR1 LNHNV and CDR2 YYDKDF (reference sequence). The CDR3 nucleotides read TGTGCCACCAGCAGAGATGGGAGCTCCTATAATTCACCCCTCCACTTT. Its protein is CATSRDGSSYNSPLHF.